The 7 T cell receptor beta chains given below trace back to one sample, sequenced in a study of CD8+CD57+ T cells in acquired aplastic anemia. The template used for profiling TCR beta VDJ and CDR3 was genomic DNA. TCRdb itself ran the reads through MiXCR, one entry per CDR3 protein. The sample has around 200,000 distinct CDR3 sequences, approximately 50% seen once; the top ten hold approximately 9.4%. Patients sequenced had flow cytometry evidence of CD8+CD57+ cell expansion. The sequenced sample consisted of sorted CD4+, CD8+, or CD8+CD57+ T cells (not recorded which) from PBMCs. Every receptor here comes from a human donor with aplastic anemia.

The rearrangement uses TRBV7-6 and TRBJ1-5, with a possible D match to TRBD1 (5 bases). V was trimmed by 4 bases and J by 5 bases, leaving 9 bases between them. The CDR3 consists of 13 residues. From germline, CDR1 is SGHVS and CDR2 FNYEAQ. CDR3 region: CASSSDSDQPQHF. DNA of the CDR3: TGTGCCAGCAGCTCAGACAGCGATCAGCCCCAGCATTTT.

This clonotype was seen at least ten times. The chain uses TRBV5-1 and TRBJ2-7, with 8 bases that match TRBD1. This CDR3 is built from 14 residues. Germline trimming cut 5 bases from V and 5 bases from J; bases unmatched to any gene: 9. Germline lookup yields CDR1 SGHRS and CDR2 YFSETQ. The CDR3 bases are TGCGCCAGCAGGGAACCAGGGGGCGTGAACGAGCAGTACTTC. It yields the protein CASREPGGVNEQYF.

This clonotype was recorded at least ten times. The V gene is TRBV18, the J gene TRBJ2-7; D is uncertain. Trimming stripped 0 bases from V and 1 base from J, with 4 bases between. The CDR3 runs 13 residues. Germline lookup yields CDR1 KGHSH and CDR2 LQKENI. CDR3 amino acids: CASSPPSSYEQYF. The CDR3 coding sequence is TGTGCCAGCTCACCACCCAGTTCCTACGAGCAGTACTTC.

The V gene is TRBV15, the J gene TRBJ2-7, with no clear D. Germline CDR1 LNHNV, CDR2 YYDKDF (reference sequence). V shed 1 base and J shed 4 bases, with 11 bases lying between them. This CDR3 comprises 14 residues. The CDR3: CATSRARHGYEQYF. In nucleotides, the CDR3 is TGTGCCACCAGCAGAGCCCGTCATGGGTACGAGCAGTACTTC.

The rearrangement uses TRBV20-1 and TRBJ1-5; weak D call: TRBD1 (6 bases). CDR1 and CDR2 from the germline V gene are DFQATT and SNEGSKA (reference sequence). The CDR3 sequence is 15 residues long. V was trimmed by 0 bases and J by 7 bases, leaving 16 bases between them. CDR3 loop: CSARDLRAGAQPQHF. DNA of the CDR3: TGCAGTGCTAGAGATCTAAGGGCAGGGGCCCAGCCCCAGCATTTT.

The chain couples TRBV29-1 to TRBJ2-1; TRBD1 agrees at 8 bases. CDR1 is SQVTM and CDR2 is ANQGSEA in the germline V gene. J lost 2 bases, V lost 6 bases, and 6 bases had no gene match. The CDR3 has 14 amino acids. CDR3 residues: CSVDRTGTYNEQFF. The CDR3 DNA is TGCAGCGTCGACCGGACAGGGACCTACAATGAGCAGTTCTTC.

This clonotype is medium-sized (0.01 to 0.1%) within its sample. This chain links TRBV2 with TRBJ2-1; 8 nucleotides agree with TRBD2. Trimming removed 8 bases from V and 5 bases from J; junction bases left unmatched: 11. The germline CDR1 and CDR2 sequences are SNHLY and FYNNEI. The CDR3 has 15 amino acids. The CDR3 region has the DNA TGTGCCAGCCGCGTGGGAGAGCGGGAGAACAATGAGCAGTTCTTC. Translating it yields CASRVGERENNEQFF.